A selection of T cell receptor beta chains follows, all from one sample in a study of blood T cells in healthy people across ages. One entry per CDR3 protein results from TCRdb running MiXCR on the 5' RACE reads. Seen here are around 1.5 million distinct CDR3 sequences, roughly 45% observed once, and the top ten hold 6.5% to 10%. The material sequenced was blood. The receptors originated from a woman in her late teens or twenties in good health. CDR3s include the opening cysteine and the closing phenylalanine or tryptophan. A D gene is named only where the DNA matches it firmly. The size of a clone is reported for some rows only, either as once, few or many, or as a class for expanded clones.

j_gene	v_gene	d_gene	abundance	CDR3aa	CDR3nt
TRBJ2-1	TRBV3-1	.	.	CASSQDPGAGSNEQFF	TGTGCCAGCAGCCAAGACCCGGGGGCGGGGAGCAATGAGCAGTTCTTC
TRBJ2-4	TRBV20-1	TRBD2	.	CSASYGTSRLKNIQYF	TGCAGTGCTAGCTATGGGACTAGCAGACTTAAAAACATTCAGTACTTC
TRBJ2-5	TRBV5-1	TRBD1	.	CASSNDRDSQETQYF	TGCGCCAGCAGCAACGACCGGGACAGCCAAGAGACCCAGTACTTC
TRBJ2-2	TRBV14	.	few	CASSQVTLTGELFF	TGTGCCAGCAGCCAAGTAACTCTAACCGGGGAGCTGTTTTTT
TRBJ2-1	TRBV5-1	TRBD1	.	CASSPYRDRDLYEQFF	TGCGCCAGCAGCCCCTACCGGGACAGGGACTTGTATGAGCAGTTCTTC
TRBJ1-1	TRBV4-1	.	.	CASSQADGYTEAFF	TGCGCCAGCAGCCAAGCGGATGGGTACACTGAAGCTTTCTTT
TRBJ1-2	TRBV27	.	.	CASSIGRDYGYTF	TGTGCCAGCAGTATAGGGCGGGACTATGGCTACACCTTC
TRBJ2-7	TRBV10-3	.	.	CAIRVGATYEQYF	TGTGCCATCAGGGTCGGGGCTACCTACGAGCAGTACTTC
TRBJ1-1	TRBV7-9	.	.	CASSLGTVPTEAFF	TGTGCCAGCAGCTTAGGGACAGTCCCCACTGAAGCTTTCTTT
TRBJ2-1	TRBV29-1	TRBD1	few	CSAGRGQGTDNEQFF	TGCAGCGCCGGTCGGGGACAGGGGACAGACAATGAGCAGTTCTTC
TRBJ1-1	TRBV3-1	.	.	CASSQAGYTEAFF	TGTGCCAGCAGCCAAGCCGGATACACTGAAGCTTTCTTT